This is a list of T cell receptor beta chains from one sample in a study of cytomegalovirus exposure and HLA in healthy donors. Only in-frame clones appear in the TCRdb table, and some are missing; sequencing was by immunoSEQ multiplex PCR. The sample includes over 65,000 clones, around 80% of them seen just once. Sequenced: PBMCs. The receptors were sampled from a woman younger than 45 in good health and CMV-seropositive. Each CDR3 is given with its conserved first and last residue. A D gene is named only where the DNA matches it firmly. Size is stated for part of the rows, as once, few or many counts, or as a class when the clone is expanded.

CDR3 protein | CDR3 DNA | J gene | clone size | CDR3 length | V gene | D gene
CASSPTGTGRSGELFF | TGCGCCAGCAGCCCAACCGGGACAGGGAGGTCCGGGGAGCTGTTTTTT | TRBJ2-2 | few | 16 | TRBV5-1 | TRBD1
CASSLRLALPVAPYEQYF | TGTGCCAGCAGCTTGAGACTAGCGTTACCAGTAGCCCCCTACGAGCAGTACTTC | TRBJ2-7 | few | 18 | TRBV5-5 | TRBD2
CASSFGHSYEQYF | TGTGCCAGCAGTTTTGGACACTCCTACGAGCAGTACTTC | TRBJ2-7 | NA | 13 | TRBV6-6 | NA
CASRQDKGIPTNQPQHF | TGTGCCAGCAGACAGGACAAGGGGATTCCTACGAATCAGCCCCAGCATTTT | TRBJ1-5 | NA | 17 | TRBV28 | NA
CASSQDAGASTDTQYF | TGCGCCAGCAGCCAAGACGCAGGCGCTAGCACAGATACGCAGTATTTT | TRBJ2-3 | NA | 16 | TRBV4-1 | NA
CASSVAGWNTGELFF | TGTGCCAGCAGCGTAGCAGGGTGGAACACCGGGGAGCTGTTTTTT | TRBJ2-2 | NA | 15 | TRBV9 | NA
CASSFRAGGNYEQYF | TGTGCCAGCAGTTTCAGGGCGGGAGGAAACTACGAGCAGTACTTC | TRBJ2-7 | NA | 15 | TRBV27 | TRBD2
CASSVGVAGNNEQFF | TGTGCCAGCAGCGTAGGGGTAGCGGGGAACAATGAGCAGTTCTTC | TRBJ2-1 | NA | 15 | TRBV9 | TRBD2
CASRGTSGRARYGANVLTF | TGCGCCAGCAGGGGGACTAGCGGGAGGGCCAGGTATGGGGCCAACGTCCTGACTTTC | TRBJ2-6 | NA | 19 | TRBV10-2 | TRBD2
CASSLIPQEGSGNTIYF | TGTGCCAGCAGCTTAATCCCCCAGGAGGGCTCTGGAAACACCATATATTTT | TRBJ1-3 | NA | 17 | TRBV11-2 | NA
CASSLTTGVAYEQYF | TGTGCCAGCAGCTTGACAACAGGGGTCGCCTACGAGCAGTACTTC | TRBJ2-7 | NA | 15 | TRBV7-8 | TRBD1
CASSEAGQGGQPQHF | TGTGCCAGCAGTGAAGCTGGACAGGGAGGTCAGCCCCAGCATTTT | TRBJ1-5 | NA | 15 | TRBV2 | TRBD1
CASSYWSGTLDTQYF | TGTGCCAGCAGTTACTGGAGCGGGACTCTCGATACGCAGTATTTT | TRBJ2-3 | NA | 15 | TRBV6-5 | TRBD2